These 4 T cell receptor beta chains originate from one sample sequenced in a study of spatial heterogeneity in lung cancer. TCRdb analysed the 5' RACE reads with MiXCR anew, one entry per CDR3 protein. Of about 80,000 distinct CDR3 sequences in the sample, 7% to 9% were seen once. Time point in this sample: sample taken at primary tumor resection. The sequences come from PBMCs, collected at surgery. The receptor set was obtained from a male donor with early-stage non-small cell lung cancer.

The table lists this clonotype with a few counts. The J gene is TRBJ2-5, the V gene TRBV5-5, with TRBD1 matching 9 bases. The CDR3 runs to 14 residues. V dropped 4 bases and J dropped 3; count of bases not matched to a gene: 4. From germline, CDR1 is SGHKS and CDR2 YYEKEE (reference sequence). Here the CDR3 reads CASSGGQGKETQYF. CDR3 coding DNA: TGTGCCAGCAGCGGGGGACAGGGAAAAGAGACCCAGTACTTC.

This clonotype was seen at least ten times. The V call is TRBV7-9, the J call TRBJ2-1, with 11 positions matching TRBD2. This CDR3 is 19 amino acids long. Germline trimming cut 0 bases from V and 2 bases from J; bases unmatched to any gene: 9. Germline CDR1 and CDR2: SEHNR and FQNEAQ (reference sequence). The CDR3, as DNA: TGTGCCAGCAGCTTAGCCGGGACTAGCGGACTCTCAGCCTACAATGAGCAGTTCTTC. It specifies CASSLAGTSGLSAYNEQFF.

There are many counts of this clonotype. V gene TRBV29-1 combines with J gene TRBJ2-1; 12 bases are a match to TRBD2. J gave up 2 bases and V 5 bases, and 7 bases lay outside the gene matches. CDR1 is SQVTM, CDR2 ANQGSEA, per germline. This CDR3 is built from 16 residues. The CDR3 is CSVPGTSGFTYNEQFF. The CDR3, as DNA: TGCAGCGTTCCCGGGACTAGCGGGTTCACCTACAATGAGCAGTTCTTC.

This clonotype has only a few counts. This chain links TRBV7-9 with TRBJ2-7, with D tentatively TRBD1 or TRBD2 (7 bases each). The CDR3 is 19 amino acids. V lost 2 bases, J lost 2 bases, and 25 bases lay in between. The germline V gene encodes CDR1 SEHNR and CDR2 FQNEAQ (reference sequence). The DNA for the CDR3 is TGTGCCAGCAGCTTACTCCGACAGGGCTTGCGGGAGAGGACCTACGAGCAGTACTTC. Protein product: CASSLLRQGLRERTYEQYF.